The 26 T cell receptor beta chains in this list originate from one sample, sequenced in a study of graft-versus-host responses after intestinal transplantation. No antigen is known for these receptors. Libraries were prepared by immunoSEQ multiplex PCR; TCRdb keeps only in-frame clonotypes and omits some of them. The sample shows about 130,000 clones, roughly nine tenths of them seen only once. The source was unstimulated CD4+ T cells sorted from spleen or lymph node cells, collected before intestinal transplant. These receptors came from a human donor who received an intestinal transplant.

J is TRBJ1-5 and V is TRBV15, with 9 bases fitting TRBD1. The CDR3 contains 14 residues. The V gene end was trimmed by 8 bases and the J gene end by 7 bases; junction bases not matched to a gene: 9. Germline V gene data show CDR1 as LNHNV and CDR2 as YYDKDF (reference sequence). The CDR3 sequence is CATSMDRGDQPQHF. CDR3 nucleotides: TGTGCCACCTCCATGGACAGGGGCGACCAGCCCCAGCATTTT.

V gene TRBV7-3 combines with J gene TRBJ2-2; no reliable D call. V was trimmed by 2 bases and J by 3 bases, leaving 13 bases between them. The CDR3 spans 16 residues. CDR1 is SGHTA, CDR2 FQGTGA, per germline. The CDR3 coding sequence is TGTGCCAGCAGCTTACTCGTCCCGGCGGACACCGGGGAGCTGTTTTTT. Translation gives CASSLLVPADTGELFF.

This clone has more than one count but fewer than ten. V gene TRBV7-2 combines with J gene TRBJ1-6; D gene unclear. Germline assignment: CDR1 SGHTA and CDR2 FQGNSA. Trimming took off 0 bases at V and 11 bases at J, with 5 bases between the two ends. This CDR3 spans 12 amino acids. DNA for the CDR3: TGTGCCAGCAGCTTAGCGGTGCCACCCCTCCACTTT. Amino acid sequence: CASSLAVPPLHF.

V usage is TRBV7-2 and J usage is TRBJ1-5, with 9 positions matching TRBD1. The junction had 4 bases not matched to a gene; V was cut back by 4 bases and J by 6 bases. This CDR3 region has 14 residues. Germline V lookup: CDR1 SGHTA, CDR2 FQGNSA. The CDR3 loop reads CASSSRQGGQPQHF. For the CDR3, the DNA is TGTGCCAGCAGCTCGAGACAGGGGGGTCAGCCCCAGCATTTT.

The genes are TRBV5-6 and TRBJ2-1; D call uncertain. The CDR3 runs to 15 residues. Germline V gives CDR1 SGHDT, CDR2 YYEEEE. V was pared by 0 bases and J by 2 bases, with 9 bases between. The CDR3 is CASSLVWDTYNEQFF. CDR3 coding DNA: TGTGCCAGCAGCTTGGTCTGGGATACCTACAATGAGCAGTTCTTC.

This clone appeared once. The chain has TRBV5-1 and TRBJ2-7, with D hard to call. This CDR3 has 12 residues. The V gene lost 3 bases and the J gene lost 7 bases, with 11 bases spanning the gap. Germline V gene lookup returns CDR1 SGHRS and CDR2 YFSETQ. The CDR3 DNA is TGCGCCAGCAGCTCCCCGGTTGGAGAGCAGTACTTC. This encodes CASSSPVGEQYF.

The genes are TRBV15 and TRBJ1-4; the D is unclear. V lost 6 bases, J lost 5 bases, and 10 bases lay in between. The V gene's germline CDR1 is LNHNV and CDR2 YYDKDF (reference sequence). The CDR3 extends over 13 amino acids. Here the CDR3 reads CATRGSGNEKLFF. The CDR3 nucleotides read TGTGCCACCAGAGGGTCGGGGAATGAAAAACTGTTTTTT.

This rearrangement joins TRBV19 to TRBJ1-1; D may be TRBD1 (6 bases). This CDR3 has 13 amino acids. CDR1 and CDR2 (germline): LNHDA, SQIVND (reference sequence). The V end was cut by 4 bases, the J end by 2 bases, with 8 bases between. The CDR3 coding sequence is TGTGCCAGTAGTACGACAGGAAACACTGAAGCTTTCTTT. Its protein is CASSTTGNTEAFF.

The J gene is TRBJ2-6, the V gene TRBV9; 7 bases map to TRBD2. Germline-derived CDR1 and CDR2 are SGDLS and YYNGEE. This CDR3 comprises 16 residues. The ends lost 0 bases at V and 3 bases at J; junction bases unmatched: 3. Written as DNA, the CDR3 is TGTGCCAGCAGCGTAGGGCGGGACTATGGGGCCAACGTCCTGACTTTC. It yields the protein CASSVGRDYGANVLTF.

J is TRBJ2-3 and V is TRBV6-5; D call uncertain. Germline assignment: CDR1 MNHEY and CDR2 SVGAGI. The CDR3 has 13 residues. With 6 bases removed from V and 0 bases from J, the gap between germline ends came to 7 bases. The CDR3 DNA reads TGTGCCAGCAGAACAGACAGCACAGATACGCAGTATTTT. Amino acid sequence: CASRTDSTDTQYF.

The rearrangement uses TRBV19 and TRBJ2-5; TRBD1 is a possible D gene (7 bases). Per the germline V gene, CDR1 is LNHDA and CDR2 is SQIVND (reference sequence). The length of the CDR3 is 13 residues. Trimming left V 2 bases short and J 10 bases short, with 14 bases between. The CDR3 loop reads CASSIPQGRNQYF. CDR3 coding DNA: TGTGCCAGTAGTATACCACAGGGGAGGAACCAGTACTTC.

This sequence joins TRBV6-5 and TRBJ1-2; no clear D. Germline CDR1 and CDR2: MNHEY and SVGAGI. With 1 base removed from V and 4 bases from J, the gap between germline ends came to 4 bases. The CDR3 contains 12 residues. The CDR3 spells CASSYWGYGYTF. The CDR3 region has the DNA TGTGCCAGCAGTTACTGGGGCTATGGCTACACCTTC.

V is TRBV20-1 and J is TRBJ2-7; D tentatively reads TRBD1 or TRBD2 (5 bases each). V was clipped by 6 bases and J by 7 bases, with 13 bases between them. CDR1 is DFQATT and CDR2 is SNEGSKA in the germline V gene (reference sequence). The CDR3 runs 11 residues. The CDR3 spells CSAEGQLEQYF. The DNA of the CDR3 is TGCAGTGCCGAGGGGCAGTTGGAGCAGTACTTC.

This chain uses TRBV15 with TRBJ1-1; TRBD1 might be the D (6 bases). The length of the CDR3 is 15 residues. V was pared by 5 bases and J by 3 bases, with 16 bases between. Germline assignment: CDR1 LNHNV and CDR2 YYDKDF (reference sequence). Here the CDR3 reads CATSPGGALDTEAFF. The CDR3 DNA follows: TGTGCCACCAGCCCCGGGGGCGCCTTGGACACTGAAGCTTTCTTT. Drawing the rest from reference TRBV15 and TRBJ1-1, the complete variable domain is DAMVIQNPRYQVTQFGKPVTLSCSQTLNHNVMYWYQQKSSQAPKLLFHYYDKDFNNEADTPDNFQSRRPNTSFCFLDIRSPGLGDTAMYLCATSPGGALDTEAFFGQGTRLTVV.

The chain combines TRBV18 with TRBJ1-6; the match to TRBD1 covers 10 bases. After removal of 4 bases from V and 8 bases from J, the junction contained 2 bases not matched to a gene. There are 14 residues in the CDR3. CDR1 and CDR2 from the germline V gene are KGHSH and LQKENI. The CDR3 loop is CASSLGTGDSPLHF. CDR3 bases: TGTGCCAGCTCACTGGGGACAGGGGATTCACCCCTCCACTTT.

CDR3 protein: CASSLGYNEQFF. Here the CDR3 DNA reads TGTGCCAGCAGCCTAGGTTACAATGAGCAGTTCTTC. This sequence joins TRBV4-2 and TRBJ2-1; D gene uncertain. Looked up from germline, CDR1 is LGHNA and CDR2 is YNFKEQ. The V and J ends lost 4 bases and 4 bases respectively, with 5 bases between them. This CDR3 comprises 12 residues.

The chain carries TRBV11-3 and TRBJ2-2; tentatively, D is TRBD1 or TRBD2 (5 bases each). The V gene's germline CDR1 is SGHNT and CDR2 YENEEA. The CDR3 is 15 residues long. V dropped 2 bases and J dropped 0 bases, with 7 bases sitting between them. CDR3: CASSLWGSNTGELFF. In DNA form, the CDR3 reads TGTGCCAGCAGCTTATGGGGGTCGAACACCGGGGAGCTGTTTTTT.

The CDR3: CATSRDRGSADTQYF. The CDR3, as DNA: TGTGCCACCAGCAGAGACAGGGGTAGTGCAGATACGCAGTATTTT. The chain has TRBV15 and TRBJ2-3; maybe TRBD1 (6 bases). V lost 0 bases to trimming and J lost 4 bases, with 11 bases between them. CDR3 size: 15 residues. The germline CDR1 and CDR2 sequences are LNHNV and YYDKDF (reference sequence). The full variable domain, its missing parts supplied by reference TRBV15 and TRBJ2-3, is DAMVIQNPRYQVTQFGKPVTLSCSQTLNHNVMYWYQQKSSQAPKLLFHYYDKDFNNEADTPDNFQSRRPNTSFCFLDIRSPGLGDTAMYLCATSRDRGSADTQYFGPGTRLTVL.

This rearrangement joins TRBV11-2 to TRBJ1-2; 7 bases align to TRBD1. After removal of 5 bases from V and 8 bases from J, the junction contained 8 bases not matched to a gene. The CDR3 runs 13 residues. Per the germline V gene, CDR1 is SGHAT and CDR2 is FQNNGV. For the CDR3, the DNA is TGTGCCAGCAGCCTAAGGGGGCCGGGAGGCTACACCTTC. Translating gives CASSLRGPGGYTF.

In its sample, this clone was seen once. The chain links TRBV15 to TRBJ1-2, with D perhaps matching TRBD1 (6 bases). The CDR3 totals 13 residues. V lost 3 bases to trimming and J lost 7 bases, with 12 bases between them. Germline-derived CDR1 and CDR2 are LNHNV and YYDKDF (reference sequence). The CDR3 DNA reads TGTGCCACCAGCAGGGATACAGGGAGTGGCTACACCTTC. This gives the protein CATSRDTGSGYTF.

This clone was counted a few times. The chain employs TRBV5-4 and TRBJ1-3; 8 nucleotides align to TRBD1. The CDR3 length is 16 residues. Germline CDR1 is SGHNT and CDR2 is YYREEE (reference sequence). V was pared by 2 bases and J by 3 bases, with 7 bases of the junction left unmatched. The CDR3 DNA reads as TGTGCCAGCAGCTTAGGATCAGGGACAGGTGGAAACACCATATATTTT. Its translation is CASSLGSGTGGNTIYF.

J is TRBJ2-1 and V is TRBV4-1; 11 bases line up with TRBD1. The germline V gene encodes CDR1 MGHRA and CDR2 YSYEKL. V trimming: 4 bases; J trimming: 0 bases; junction bases outside the gene matches: 14. This CDR3 is built from 20 residues. The CDR3: CASSRPRGQGGTHSYNEQFF. CDR3 DNA sequence: TGCGCCAGCAGCCGTCCGAGGGGACAGGGGGGAACCCACTCCTACAATGAGCAGTTCTTC.

The genes are TRBV10-1 and TRBJ1-3; D perhaps matches TRBD1 (5 bases). Germline CDR1 reads WNHNN; CDR2 reads SYGVQD (reference sequence). The germline V and J ends were trimmed by 5 bases and 0 bases, with 11 bases remaining between them. The CDR3 is 15 residues long. The CDR3 coding sequence is TGCGCCAGCAGTCCGGACATTATCTCTGGAAACACCATATATTTT. It codes for CASSPDIISGNTIYF.

J is TRBJ1-1 and V is TRBV25-1; 7 nucleotides match TRBD1. Germline trimming cut 7 bases from V and 5 bases from J; bases unmatched to any gene: 7. Germline values: CDR1 MGHDK, CDR2 SYGVNS. The CDR3 contains 13 residues. The CDR3 loop is CASTRQGGTEAFF. The DNA for the CDR3 is TGTGCCAGCACACGACAGGGTGGTACTGAAGCTTTCTTT.

V and J are TRBV19 and TRBJ2-1, with 9 nucleotides matching TRBD1. The CDR3 loop spans 15 amino acids. V trimming: 4 bases; J trimming: 7 bases; junction bases outside the gene matches: 8. The germline CDR1 and CDR2 sequences are LNHDA and SQIVND (reference sequence). CDR3 region: CASSTITGGRNEQFF. CDR3 in DNA: TGTGCCAGTAGTACCATCACAGGGGGCCGGAATGAGCAGTTCTTC. The full variable domain, with the rest looked up from reference TRBV19 and TRBJ2-1, is DGGITQSPKYLFRKEGQNVTLSCEQNLNHDAMYWYRQDPGQGLRLIYYSQIVNDFQKGDIAEGYSVSREKKESFPLTVTSAQKNPTAFYLCASSTITGGRNEQFFGPGTRLTVL.

The rearrangement uses TRBV2 and TRBJ1-3; a weak D match, TRBD1 (5 bases). V was trimmed by 1 base and J by 6 bases, leaving 7 bases between them. CDR1 and CDR2 from the germline V gene are SNHLY and FYNNEI. The length of the CDR3 is 13 residues. As DNA, the CDR3 is TGTGCCAGCAGTGAAGAGGGGACAAACACCATATATTTT. This encodes CASSEEGTNTIYF. Based on the CDR3 plus reference TRBV2 and TRBJ1-3, the full variable domain is EPEVTQTPSHQVTQMGQEVILRCVPISNHLYFYWYRQILGQKVEFLVSFYNNEISEKSEIFDDQFSVERPDGSNFTLKIRSTKLEDSAMYFCASSEEGTNTIYFGEGSWLTVV.